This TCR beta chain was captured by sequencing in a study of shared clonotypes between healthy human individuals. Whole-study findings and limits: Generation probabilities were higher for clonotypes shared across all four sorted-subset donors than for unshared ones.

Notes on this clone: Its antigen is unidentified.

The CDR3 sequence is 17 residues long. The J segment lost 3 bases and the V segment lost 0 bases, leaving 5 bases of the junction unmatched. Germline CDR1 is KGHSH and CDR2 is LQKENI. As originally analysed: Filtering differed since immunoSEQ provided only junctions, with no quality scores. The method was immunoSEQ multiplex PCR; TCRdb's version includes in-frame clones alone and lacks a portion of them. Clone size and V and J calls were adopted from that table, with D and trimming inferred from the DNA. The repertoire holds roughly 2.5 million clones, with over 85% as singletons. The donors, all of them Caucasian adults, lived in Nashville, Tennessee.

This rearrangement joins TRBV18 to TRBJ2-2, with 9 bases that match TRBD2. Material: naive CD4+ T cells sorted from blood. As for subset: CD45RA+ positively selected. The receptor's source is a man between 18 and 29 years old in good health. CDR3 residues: CASSPPSAGGYTGELFF. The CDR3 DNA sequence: TGTGCCAGCTCACCACCGTCTGCGGGGGGGTACACCGGGGAGCTGTTTTTT.